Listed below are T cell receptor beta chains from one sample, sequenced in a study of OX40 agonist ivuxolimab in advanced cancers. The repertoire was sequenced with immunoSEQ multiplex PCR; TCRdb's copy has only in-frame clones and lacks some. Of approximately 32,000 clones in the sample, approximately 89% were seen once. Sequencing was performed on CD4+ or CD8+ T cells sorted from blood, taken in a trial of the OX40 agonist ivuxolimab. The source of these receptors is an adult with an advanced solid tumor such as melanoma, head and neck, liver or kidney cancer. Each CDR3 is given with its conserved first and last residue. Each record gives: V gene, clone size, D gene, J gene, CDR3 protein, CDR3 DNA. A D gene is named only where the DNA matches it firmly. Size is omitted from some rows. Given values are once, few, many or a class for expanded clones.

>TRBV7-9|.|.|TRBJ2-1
CASSPASGYNEQFF
TGTGCCAGCAGCCCCGCTTCGGGGTACAATGAGCAGTTCTTC
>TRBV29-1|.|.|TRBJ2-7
CSVGSYHEQYF
TGCAGCGTAGGGTCATACCACGAGCAGTACTTC
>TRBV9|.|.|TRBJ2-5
CASSVVQGGQETQYF
TGTGCCAGCAGCGTAGTCCAGGGGGGCCAAGAGACCCAGTACTTC
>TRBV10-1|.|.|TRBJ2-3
CASSLSDTQYF
TGCGCCAGCAGCCTCTCTGATACGCAGTATTTT
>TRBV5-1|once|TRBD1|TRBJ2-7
CASSLGQGSSYEQYF
TGCGCCAGCAGCTTGGGACAGGGGAGCTCCTACGAGCAGTACTTC
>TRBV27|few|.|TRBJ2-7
CASSPRSVQDEQYF
TGTGCCAGCAGCCCGAGGTCCGTACAGGACGAGCAGTACTTC
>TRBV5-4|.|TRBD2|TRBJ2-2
CASSRRGEGTGELFF
TGTGCCAGCAGCCGCCGGGGGGAAGGCACCGGGGAGCTGTTTTTT
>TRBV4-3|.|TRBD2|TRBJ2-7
CASSKSGSHEQYF
TGCGCCAGCAGCAAAAGCGGGAGTCACGAGCAGTACTTC
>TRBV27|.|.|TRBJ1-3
CASSSPGRGNTIYF
TGTGCCAGCAGTTCCCCCGGGAGGGGAAACACCATATATTTT
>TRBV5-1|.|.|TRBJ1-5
CASSLEGAEGQPQHF
TGCGCCAGCAGCTTGGAAGGGGCGGAAGGTCAGCCCCAGCATTTT
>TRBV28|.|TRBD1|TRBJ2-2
CASNTQGDGELFF
TGTGCCAGCAATACCCAGGGGGACGGGGAGCTGTTTTTT
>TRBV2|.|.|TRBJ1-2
CARGTGGYTF
TGTGCCAGGGGTACGGGGGGCTACACCTTC
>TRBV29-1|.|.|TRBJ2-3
CSVCRTTSADTQYF
TGCAGCGTTTGTCGCACGACGAGCGCAGATACGCAGTATTTT
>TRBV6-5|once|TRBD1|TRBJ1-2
CASSYSRQGAYGYTF
TGTGCCAGCAGTTACTCGAGGCAGGGGGCATATGGCTACACCTTC
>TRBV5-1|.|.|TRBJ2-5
CASSLEQGMQTQYF
TGCGCCAGCAGCTTGGAGCAGGGTATGCAGACCCAGTACTTC
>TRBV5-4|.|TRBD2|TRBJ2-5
CASSPPSGIGETQYF
TGTGCCAGCAGCCCTCCTAGCGGGATTGGGGAGACCCAGTACTTC
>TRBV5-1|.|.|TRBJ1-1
CASSLELTMNTEAFF
TGCGCCAGCAGCTTGGAGTTGACCATGAACACTGAAGCTTTCTTT
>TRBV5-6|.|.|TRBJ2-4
CASSALAKNIQYF
TGTGCCAGCAGCGCACTAGCCAAAAACATTCAGTACTTC
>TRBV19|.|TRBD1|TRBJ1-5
CASKLGTGDQPQHF
TGTGCCAGTAAGTTGGGGACAGGGGATCAGCCCCAGCATTTT
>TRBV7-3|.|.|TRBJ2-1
CASSLSGNHNEQFF
TGTGCCAGCAGCTTGTCCGGGAACCACAATGAGCAGTTCTTC
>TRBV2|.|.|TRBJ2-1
CASREVSAFFNEQFF
TGTGCCAGCAGGGAGGTCTCTGCTTTTTTCAATGAGCAGTTCTTC
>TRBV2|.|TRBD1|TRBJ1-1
CASSSRTGEGEAFF
TGTGCCAGCAGTTCTCGGACAGGGGAGGGTGAAGCTTTCTTT
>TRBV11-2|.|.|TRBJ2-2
CASSLGTVTGELFF
TGTGCCAGCAGCCTCGGGACGGTCACCGGGGAGCTGTTTTTT
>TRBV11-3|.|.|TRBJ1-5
CASSYDSDQPQHF
TGTGCCAGCAGCTACGACAGTGATCAGCCCCAGCATTTT
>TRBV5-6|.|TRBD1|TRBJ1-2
CASSSLGQGDGYTF
TGTGCCAGCAGTTCACTCGGACAGGGGGATGGCTACACCTTC
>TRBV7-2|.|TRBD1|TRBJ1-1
CASSLRGRRTEAFF
TGTGCCAGCAGCTTAAGGGGGCGCAGGACTGAAGCTTTCTTT
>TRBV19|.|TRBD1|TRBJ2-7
CASSKTGAWSYEQYF
TGTGCCAGTAGTAAAACAGGGGCTTGGTCCTACGAGCAGTACTTC
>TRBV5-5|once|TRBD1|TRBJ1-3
CASRDTGAGTIYF
TGTGCCAGCAGGGATACAGGGGCAGGCACCATATATTTT
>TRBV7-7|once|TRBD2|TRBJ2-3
CASSRTSGSTDTQYF
TGTGCTAGCAGCCGGACTAGCGGGAGTACAGATACGCAGTATTTT